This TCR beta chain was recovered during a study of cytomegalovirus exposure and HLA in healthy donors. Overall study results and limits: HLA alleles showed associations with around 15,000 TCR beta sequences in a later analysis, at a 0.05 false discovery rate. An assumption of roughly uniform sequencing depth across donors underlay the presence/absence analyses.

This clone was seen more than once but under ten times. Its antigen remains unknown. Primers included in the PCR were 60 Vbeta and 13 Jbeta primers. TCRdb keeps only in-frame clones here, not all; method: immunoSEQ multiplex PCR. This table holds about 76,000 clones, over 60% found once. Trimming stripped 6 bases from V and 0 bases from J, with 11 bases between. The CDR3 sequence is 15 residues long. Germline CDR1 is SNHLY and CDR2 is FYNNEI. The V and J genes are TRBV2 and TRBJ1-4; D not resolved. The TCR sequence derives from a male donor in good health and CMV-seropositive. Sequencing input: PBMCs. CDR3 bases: TGTGCCAGCAGAGCCAACAGTGCAACTAATGAAAAACTGTTTTTT. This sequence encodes CASRANSATNEKLFF.